This T cell receptor beta chain was obtained from a study of blood T cell repertoires in COVID-19 (TCRdb year 2020). Regarding the research as a whole: Collaborator samples came from the United States, Italy and Spain and covered acute and convalescent phases of COVID-19. The prospective study material was composed of cDNA or gDNA derived from T cells, B-cell-depleted T cells, or PBMCs. The dataset comprised deeply sampled blood TCRbeta repertoires from subjects exposed to, actively infected with, or recovered from COVID-19. A freely available public database, intended as a resource for researchers studying the immune response to SARS-CoV-2, is where the repertoires were released. Samples were obtained from the ongoing ImmuneRACE study (first 160 participants) and from 1,200 or so subjects provided by 6 global collaborators. Sample metadata almost always included a de-identified subject ID, COVID-19 status, age in years and sex. Where HLA class I and class II types were available, the types were taken from metadata supplied by the sample provider, not from assay-based typing. General study outcomes and caveats: Clinical and demographic metadata were provided uncurated, with the amount varying by source and participant.

Turning to this clone: Its recognized antigen is unknown. Base qualities are not provided; no much larger clone lies one nucleotide away.

TCRbeta CDR3 regions were amplified from genomic DNA using the immunoSEQ Assay, a bias-controlled multiplex PCR. On the authors' methods: Nucleated cell counts per sample were estimated from amplification of reference gene primers within the assay. To quantify the absolute abundance of each unique TCRbeta CDR3 rearrangement, sequence reads were collapsed and filtered. Productive Simpson clonality was computed per sample as the square root of Simpson's diversity index over productive rearrangements. What TCRdb holds here is the immuneACCESS table cut down to in-frame rearrangements. Part of the clones is not present; checked against another copy, under half of the missing clones reflect an unresolved V gene, and the others are unexplained. V, J and clone size are those of that table, while D and trimming were read from the DNA. This sample comprises about 350,000 clones, about 90% of them detected only once. The ten most abundant clones make up roughly 3.3% of the sample.

Another Seattle source contributed samples from volunteer blood donors who had recovered from COVID-19. Collaborating institutions collected whole blood in K2EDTA tubes following their own protocols. Collaborator samples were shipped for TCRbeta analysis as frozen whole blood, isolated PBMCs, or DNA extracted from either sample type. The CDR3 has 15 amino acids, counting the end cysteine and phenylalanine. The kept DNA is CDR3 alone, 45 bases in frame from the first base. V trim: 5 bases; J trim: 4 bases; unmatched bases: 4. CDR1 and CDR2 (PRHDT, FYEKMQ) derive from the germline V gene (reference sequence).

The source of this sequence is a woman between 18 and 29 years old who had recovered from COVID-19. Sequencing used peripheral blood. This sequence uses TRBV13 and TRBJ2-5; 13 middle bases align to TRBD2. CDR3 loop: CASSPWTSGRETQYF. The nucleotide sequence reads TGTGCCAGCAGCCCATGGACTAGCGGGAGAGAGACCCAGTACTTC.